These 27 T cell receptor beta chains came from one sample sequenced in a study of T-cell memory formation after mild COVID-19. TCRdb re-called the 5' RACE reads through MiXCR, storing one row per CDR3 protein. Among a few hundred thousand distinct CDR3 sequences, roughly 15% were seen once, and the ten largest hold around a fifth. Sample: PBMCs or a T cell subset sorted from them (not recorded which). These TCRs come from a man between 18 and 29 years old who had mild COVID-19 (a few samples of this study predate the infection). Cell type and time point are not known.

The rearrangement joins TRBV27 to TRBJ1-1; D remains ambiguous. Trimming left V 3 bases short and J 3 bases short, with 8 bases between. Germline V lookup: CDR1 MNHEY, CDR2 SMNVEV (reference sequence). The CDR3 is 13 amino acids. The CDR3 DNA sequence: TGTGCCAGCAGTTTCGCGGTCGACACTGAAGCTTTCTTT. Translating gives CASSFAVDTEAFF.

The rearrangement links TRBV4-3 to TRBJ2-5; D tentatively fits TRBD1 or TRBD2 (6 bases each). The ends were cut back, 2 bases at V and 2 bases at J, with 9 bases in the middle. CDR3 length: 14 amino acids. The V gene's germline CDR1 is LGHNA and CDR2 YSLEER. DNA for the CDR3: TGCGCCAGCAGCCAAAGGGGGAGGCAAGAGACCCAGTACTTC. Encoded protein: CASSQRGRQETQYF.

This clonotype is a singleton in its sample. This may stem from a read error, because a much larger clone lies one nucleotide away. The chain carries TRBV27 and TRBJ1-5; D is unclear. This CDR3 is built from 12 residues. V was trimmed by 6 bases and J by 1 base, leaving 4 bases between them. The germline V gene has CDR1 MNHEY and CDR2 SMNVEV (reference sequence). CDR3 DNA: TGTGCCAGCAGCCGAAGCAATCAGCCCCAGCATTTT. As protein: CASSRSNQPQHF.

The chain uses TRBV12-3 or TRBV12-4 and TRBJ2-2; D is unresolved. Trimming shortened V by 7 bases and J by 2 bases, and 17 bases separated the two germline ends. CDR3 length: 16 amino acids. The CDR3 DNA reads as TGTGCCAGCACCCCTACCGGGCTCGCCAACACCGGGGAGCTGTTTTTT. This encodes CASTPTGLANTGELFF.

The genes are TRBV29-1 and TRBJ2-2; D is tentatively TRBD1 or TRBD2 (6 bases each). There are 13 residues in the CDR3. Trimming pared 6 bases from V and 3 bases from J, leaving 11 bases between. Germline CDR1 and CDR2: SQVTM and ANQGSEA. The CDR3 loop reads CSVGGGYTGELFF. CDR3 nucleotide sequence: TGCAGCGTCGGAGGGGGGTACACCGGGGAGCTGTTTTTT.

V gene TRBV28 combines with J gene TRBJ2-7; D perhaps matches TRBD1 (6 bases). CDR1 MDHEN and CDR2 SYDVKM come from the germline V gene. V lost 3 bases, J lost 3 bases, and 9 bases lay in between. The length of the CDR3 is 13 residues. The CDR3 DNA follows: TGTGCCAGCAGTTTTACAGGGAACTACGAGCAGTACGTC. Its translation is CASSFTGNYEQYV.

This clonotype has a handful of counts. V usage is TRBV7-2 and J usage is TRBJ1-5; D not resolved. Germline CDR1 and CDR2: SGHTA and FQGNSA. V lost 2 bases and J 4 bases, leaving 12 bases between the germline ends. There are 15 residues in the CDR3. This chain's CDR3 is CASSLKVGSNQPQHF. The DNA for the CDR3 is TGTGCCAGCAGCTTAAAAGTGGGCAGTAATCAGCCCCAGCATTTT.

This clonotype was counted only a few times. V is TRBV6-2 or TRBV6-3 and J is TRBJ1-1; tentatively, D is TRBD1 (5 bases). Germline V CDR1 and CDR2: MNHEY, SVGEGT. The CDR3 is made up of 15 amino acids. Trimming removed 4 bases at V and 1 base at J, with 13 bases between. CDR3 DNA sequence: TGTGCCAGCAGTTCCCACCGGGGGTCGAACACTGAAGCTTTCTTT. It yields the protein CASSSHRGSNTEAFF.

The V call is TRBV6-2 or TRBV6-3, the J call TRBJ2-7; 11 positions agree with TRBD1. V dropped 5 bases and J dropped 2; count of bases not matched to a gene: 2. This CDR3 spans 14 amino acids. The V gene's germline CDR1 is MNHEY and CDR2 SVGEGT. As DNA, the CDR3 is TGTGCCAGCAGTCGGACAGGGGGCACCTACGAGCAGTACTTC. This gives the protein CASSRTGGTYEQYF.

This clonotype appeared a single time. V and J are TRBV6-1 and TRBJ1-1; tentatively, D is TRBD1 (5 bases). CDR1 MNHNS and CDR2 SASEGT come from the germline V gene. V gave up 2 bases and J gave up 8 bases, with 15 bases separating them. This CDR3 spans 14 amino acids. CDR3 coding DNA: TGTGCCAGCAGTGAATTGGTTACAGGCGACGAAGCTTTCTTT. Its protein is CASSELVTGDEAFF.

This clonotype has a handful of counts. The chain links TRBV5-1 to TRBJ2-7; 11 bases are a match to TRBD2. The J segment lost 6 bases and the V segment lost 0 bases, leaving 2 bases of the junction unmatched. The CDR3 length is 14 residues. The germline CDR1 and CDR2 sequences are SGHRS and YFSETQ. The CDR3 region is CASSLVLAGGEQYF. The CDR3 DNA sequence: TGCGCCAGCAGCTTGGTCCTAGCGGGAGGCGAGCAGTACTTC.

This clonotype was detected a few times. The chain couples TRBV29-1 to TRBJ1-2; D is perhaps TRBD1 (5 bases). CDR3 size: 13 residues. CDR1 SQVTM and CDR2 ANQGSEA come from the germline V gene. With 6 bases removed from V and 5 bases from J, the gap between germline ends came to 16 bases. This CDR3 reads CSVRQITGYGYTF. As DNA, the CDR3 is TGCAGCGTAAGACAGATCACCGGGTATGGCTACACCTTC.

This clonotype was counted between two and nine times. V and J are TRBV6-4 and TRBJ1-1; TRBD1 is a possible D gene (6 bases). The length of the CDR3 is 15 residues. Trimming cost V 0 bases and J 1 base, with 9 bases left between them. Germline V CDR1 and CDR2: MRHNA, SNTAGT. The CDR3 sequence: CASSDSPDRNTEAFF. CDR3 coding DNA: TGTGCCAGCAGTGACTCCCCGGACAGGAACACTGAAGCTTTCTTT.

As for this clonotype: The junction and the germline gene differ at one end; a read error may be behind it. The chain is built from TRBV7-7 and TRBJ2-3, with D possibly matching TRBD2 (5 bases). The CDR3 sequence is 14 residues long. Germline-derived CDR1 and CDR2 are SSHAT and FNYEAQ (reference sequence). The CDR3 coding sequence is TGTGCTAGCAGCTTAACCCAGAGGGCAGATACGCAGTATTTT. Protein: CASSLTQRADTQYF.

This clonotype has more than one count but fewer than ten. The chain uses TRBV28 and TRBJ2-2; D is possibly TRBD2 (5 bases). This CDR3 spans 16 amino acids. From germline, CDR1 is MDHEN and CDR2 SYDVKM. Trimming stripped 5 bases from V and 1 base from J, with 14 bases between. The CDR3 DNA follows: TGTGCCAGCAGTCCCTCACTTGCGGGGAACACCGGGGAGCTGTTTTTT. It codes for CASSPSLAGNTGELFF.

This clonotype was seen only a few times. In DNA, the CDR3 is TGTGCCAGCAGTTTAGCCGCTCAGGGTGAGCGAGAGACCCAGTACTTC. Its protein product is CASSLAAQGERETQYF. The V and J genes are TRBV28 and TRBJ2-5; TRBD1 is a possible D gene (5 bases). There are 16 residues in the CDR3. The V end lost 2 bases, the J end lost 4 bases, and 17 bases lay between the germline ends. In germline, CDR1 is MDHEN, CDR2 SYDVKM.

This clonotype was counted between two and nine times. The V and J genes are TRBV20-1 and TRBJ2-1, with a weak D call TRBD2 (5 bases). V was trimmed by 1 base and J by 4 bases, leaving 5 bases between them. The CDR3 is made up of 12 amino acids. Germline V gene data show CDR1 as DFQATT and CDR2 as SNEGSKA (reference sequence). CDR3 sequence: CSARVAYNEQFF. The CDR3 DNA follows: TGCAGTGCTAGAGTAGCGTACAATGAGCAGTTCTTC.

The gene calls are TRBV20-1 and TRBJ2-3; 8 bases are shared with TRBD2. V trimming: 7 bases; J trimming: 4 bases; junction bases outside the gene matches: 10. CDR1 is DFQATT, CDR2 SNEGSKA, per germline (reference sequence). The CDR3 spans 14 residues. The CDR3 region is CSVTRGGPADTQYF. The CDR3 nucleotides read TGCAGTGTAACTCGGGGGGGCCCCGCAGATACGCAGTATTTT.

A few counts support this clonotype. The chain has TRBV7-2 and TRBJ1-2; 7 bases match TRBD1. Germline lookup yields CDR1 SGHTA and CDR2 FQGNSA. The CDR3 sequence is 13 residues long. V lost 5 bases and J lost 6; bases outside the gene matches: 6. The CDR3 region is CASSLRQGDGYTF. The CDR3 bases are TGTGCCAGCAGCCTCCGACAGGGTGATGGCTACACCTTC.

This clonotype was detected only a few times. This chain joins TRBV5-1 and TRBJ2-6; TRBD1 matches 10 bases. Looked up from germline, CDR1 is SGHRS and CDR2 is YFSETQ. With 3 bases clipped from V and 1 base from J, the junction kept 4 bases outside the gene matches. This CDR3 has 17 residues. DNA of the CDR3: TGCGCCAGCAGCTCCGGGACAGGGGAATCTGGGGCCAACGTCCTGACTTTC. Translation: CASSSGTGESGANVLTF.

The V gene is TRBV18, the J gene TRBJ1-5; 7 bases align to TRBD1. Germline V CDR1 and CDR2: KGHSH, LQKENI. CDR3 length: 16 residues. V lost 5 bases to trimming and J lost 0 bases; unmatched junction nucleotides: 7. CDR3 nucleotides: TGTGCCAGCTCAGCCGGGACAGATTATAGCAATCAGCCCCAGCATTTT. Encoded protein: CASSAGTDYSNQPQHF.

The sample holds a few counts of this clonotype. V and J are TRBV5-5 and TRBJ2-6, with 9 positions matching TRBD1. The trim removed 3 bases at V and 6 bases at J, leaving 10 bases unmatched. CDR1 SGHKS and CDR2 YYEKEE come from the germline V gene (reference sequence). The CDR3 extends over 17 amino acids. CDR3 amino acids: CASSWTGESLLANVLTF. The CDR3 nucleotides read TGTGCCAGCAGCTGGACAGGGGAGTCCCTCCTGGCCAACGTCCTGACTTTC.

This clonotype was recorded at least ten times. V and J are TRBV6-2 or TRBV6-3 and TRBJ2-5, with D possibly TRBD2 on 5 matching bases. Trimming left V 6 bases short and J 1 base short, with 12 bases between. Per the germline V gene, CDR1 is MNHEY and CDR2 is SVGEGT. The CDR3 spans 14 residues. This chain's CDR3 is CASREDGSQETQYF. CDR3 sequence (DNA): TGTGCCAGCAGGGAGGACGGATCCCAAGAGACCCAGTACTTC.

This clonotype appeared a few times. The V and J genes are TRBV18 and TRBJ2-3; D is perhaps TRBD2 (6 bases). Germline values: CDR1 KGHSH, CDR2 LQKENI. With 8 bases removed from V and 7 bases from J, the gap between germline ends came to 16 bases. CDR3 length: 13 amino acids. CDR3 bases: TGTGCCAGCGGGACTGCCACGATCAATACGCAGTATTTT. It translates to CASGTATINTQYF.

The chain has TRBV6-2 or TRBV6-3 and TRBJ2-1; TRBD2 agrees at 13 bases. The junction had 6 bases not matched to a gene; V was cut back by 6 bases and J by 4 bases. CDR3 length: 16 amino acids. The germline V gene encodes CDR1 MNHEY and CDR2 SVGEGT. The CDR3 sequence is CASRALAGGKYNEQFF. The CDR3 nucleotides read TGTGCCAGCAGAGCACTAGCGGGGGGGAAATACAATGAGCAGTTCTTC.

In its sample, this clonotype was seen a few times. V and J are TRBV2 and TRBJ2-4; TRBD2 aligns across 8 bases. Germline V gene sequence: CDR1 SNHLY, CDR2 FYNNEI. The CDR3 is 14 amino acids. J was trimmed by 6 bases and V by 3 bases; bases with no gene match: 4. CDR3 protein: CASSDERGPNIQYF. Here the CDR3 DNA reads TGTGCCAGCAGTGATGAGCGGGGGCCAAACATTCAGTACTTC.

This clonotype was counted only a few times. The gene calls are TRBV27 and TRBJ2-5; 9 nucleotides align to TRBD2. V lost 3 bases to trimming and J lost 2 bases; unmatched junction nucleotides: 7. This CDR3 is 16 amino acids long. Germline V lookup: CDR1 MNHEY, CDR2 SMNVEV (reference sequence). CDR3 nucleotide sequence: TGTGCCAGCAGTTTCCGCGCTAGCGGGGATCAAGAGACCCAGTACTTC. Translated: CASSFRASGDQETQYF.